One sample yielded the 30 T cell receptor beta chains listed below, sequenced in a study of blood T cell repertoires in COVID-19 (dated by TCRdb to about 2020). Libraries were made using the immunoSEQ multiplex PCR assay. TCRdb took this table from immuneACCESS and kept in-frame rearrangements with V and J called. Such tables lack part of the clones; where checked against another copy, unresolved V genes explain under half of the gap, and the rest is unexplained. For this sample there are about 340,000 clones; 87% appear just once. The biggest ten clones account for roughly 6.3% of the sample. Sequencing input: peripheral blood. Receptors were obtained from a woman aged 45-65 years with COVID-19, enrolled during active disease.

The V and J genes are TRBV28 and TRBJ2-1, with 8 nucleotides matching TRBD2. Germline V gene sequence: CDR1 MDHEN, CDR2 SYDVKM. This CDR3 has 16 amino acids. The trim removed 3 bases at V and 0 bases at J, leaving 4 bases unmatched. The CDR3 is CASSFLTSGSYNEQFF. CDR3 DNA sequence: TGTGCCAGCAGTTTCCTAACTAGCGGCTCCTACAATGAGCAGTTCTTC. The variable domain in full, completed from reference TRBV28 and TRBJ2-1, reads DVKVTQSSRYLVKRTGEKVFLECVQDMDHENMFWYRQDPGLGLRLIYFSYDVKMKEKGDIPEGYSVSREKKERFSLILESASTNQTSMYLCASSFLTSGSYNEQFFGPGTRLTVL.

The genes are TRBV11-2 and TRBJ1-1; D is ambiguous. In germline, CDR1 is SGHAT, CDR2 FQNNGV. V was pared by 2 bases and J by 6 bases, with 7 bases between. CDR3 length: 12 amino acids. CDR3 region: CASSLFSAEAFF. The CDR3 DNA reads TGTGCCAGCAGCTTATTTTCCGCTGAAGCTTTCTTT.

The chain recombines TRBV6-1 with TRBJ1-2, with D unresolved. Between the trimmed V and J ends, which lost 3 bases and 4 bases, there was a span of 9 bases. Germline CDR1 MNHNS, CDR2 SASEGT. CDR3 length: 13 residues. CDR3 DNA sequence: TGTGCCAGCAGTGAGAACATAATCTATGGCTACACCTTC. Protein: CASSENIIYGYTF.

This chain uses TRBV5-1 with TRBJ2-7; D uncertain. V was trimmed by 2 bases and J by 3 bases, leaving 12 bases between them. The length of the CDR3 is 14 residues. Germline V gene sequence: CDR1 SGHRS, CDR2 YFSETQ. CDR3 DNA: TGCGCCAGCAGCTTCACGGAGCCTAGCTACGAGCAGTACTTC. Translated, it gives CASSFTEPSYEQYF.

The chain has TRBV7-2 and TRBJ1-1, with D unclear. The V end lost 8 bases, the J end lost 1 base, and 8 bases lay between the germline ends. Germline lookup yields CDR1 SGHTA and CDR2 FQGNSA. The CDR3 length is 12 residues. The CDR3 region has the DNA TGTGCCAGCCGGGGAAAGAACACTGAAGCTTTCTTT. It specifies CASRGKNTEAFF.

V gene TRBV5-4 combines with J gene TRBJ1-1; 9 positions match TRBD1. The CDR3 consists of 13 residues. The V and J ends lost 2 bases and 11 bases, in that order; junction bases with no gene match: 7. The germline CDR1 and CDR2 sequences are SGHNT and YYREEE (reference sequence). The CDR3 bases are TGTGCCAGCAGCTTCGCCGGGACAGGGTGGGCTTTCTTT. This encodes CASSFAGTGWAFF.

The chain employs TRBV15 and TRBJ2-2; weak D call: TRBD2 (5 bases). CDR3 length equals 17 residues. CDR1 is LNHNV and CDR2 is YYDKDF in the germline V gene (reference sequence). The ends were cut back, 0 bases at V and 6 bases at J, with 17 bases in the middle. DNA of the CDR3: TGTGCCACCAGCAGAGATCTCTCGGGGAGCCGCGCCGGGGAGCTGTTTTTT. Amino acids: CATSRDLSGSRAGELFF.

This sequence joins TRBV2 and TRBJ2-3; maybe TRBD1 (6 bases). Germline assignment: CDR1 SNHLY and CDR2 FYNNEI. V was pared by 6 bases and J by 1 base, with 17 bases between. This CDR3 is built from 16 residues. The DNA for the CDR3 is TGTGCCAGCAGACCCCCAGGTAGACAGGGCACAGATACGCAGTATTTT. Its translation: CASRPPGRQGTDTQYF.

The gene calls are TRBV18 and TRBJ1-1; 7 nucleotides match TRBD1. Per the germline V gene, CDR1 is KGHSH and CDR2 is LQKENI. This CDR3 comprises 16 residues. The V gene end was trimmed by 0 bases and the J gene end by 1 base; junction bases not matched to a gene: 5. CDR3 loop: CASSPPWTGQNTEAFF. CDR3 nucleotide sequence: TGTGCCAGCTCACCACCGTGGACAGGACAGAACACTGAAGCTTTCTTT.

This clone was found once. The J gene is TRBJ2-3, the V gene TRBV2; D is ambiguous. The V and J ends lost 8 bases and 0 bases respectively, with 12 bases between them. The CDR3 length is 14 residues. Per germline, CDR1 SNHLY and CDR2 FYNNEI. The CDR3 nucleotides read TGTGCCAGCTCCACGGGTCCTAGCACAGATACGCAGTATTTT. It yields the protein CASSTGPSTDTQYF.

The genes are TRBV5-1 and TRBJ2-3; the match to TRBD2 covers 8 bases. This CDR3 contains 17 residues. The trim removed 3 bases at V and 0 bases at J, leaving 9 bases unmatched. Germline lookup yields CDR1 SGHRS and CDR2 YFSETQ. The CDR3 loop is CASSYYERERSTDTQYF. The CDR3 DNA reads TGCGCCAGCAGCTACTACGAGCGGGAGCGAAGCACAGATACGCAGTATTTT. Looking up the rest from reference TRBV5-1 and TRBJ2-3 gives the full variable domain: KAGVTQTPRYLIKTRGQQVTLSCSPISGHRSVSWYQQTPGQGLQFLFEYFSETQRNKGNFPGRFSGRQFSNSRSEMNVSTLELGDSALYLCASSYYERERSTDTQYFGPGTRLTVL.

The chain carries TRBV19 and TRBJ2-2; 12 nucleotides line up with TRBD2. Germline assignment: CDR1 LNHDA and CDR2 SQIVND (reference sequence). After removal of 6 bases from V and 4 bases from J, the junction contained 9 bases not matched to a gene. The CDR3 loop spans 17 amino acids. The CDR3 nucleotides read TGTGCCAGTAGCCCCCCCGGACTAGCGGGAATCACCGGGGAGCTGTTTTTT. As protein: CASSPPGLAGITGELFF.

The gene calls are TRBV5-1 and TRBJ2-2; D is perhaps TRBD2 (6 bases). This CDR3 is built from 15 residues. V shed 3 bases and J shed 5 bases, with 14 bases lying between them. Germline loops: CDR1 SGHRS, CDR2 YFSETQ. In DNA form, the CDR3 reads TGCGCCAGCAGCTCGGAGGGACGGGTTACCGGGGAGCTGTTTTTT. Translated, it gives CASSSEGRVTGELFF. Combining the CDR3 with reference TRBV5-1 and TRBJ2-2 gives the whole variable domain KAGVTQTPRYLIKTRGQQVTLSCSPISGHRSVSWYQQTPGQGLQFLFEYFSETQRNKGNFPGRFSGRQFSNSRSEMNVSTLELGDSALYLCASSSEGRVTGELFFGEGSRLTVL.

This chain uses TRBV5-1 with TRBJ1-3, with TRBD1 identical over 10 bases. The CDR3 runs to 20 residues. CDR1 SGHRS and CDR2 YFSETQ come from the germline V gene. V lost 4 bases and J lost 2; bases outside the gene matches: 18. The CDR3 reads CASSLSGQGRLQVTGNTIYF. The CDR3 coding sequence is TGCGCCAGCAGCCTCTCGGGACAGGGGAGGCTCCAGGTCACTGGAAACACCATATATTTT.

Of note for this clone: The sample has other DNA sequences that encode this CDR3 too. CDR3 in amino acids: CASSLAGGQETQYF. CDR3 DNA sequence: TGTGCCAGCAGCTTAGCCGGCGGCCAAGAGACCCAGTACTTC. The chain employs TRBV11-2 and TRBJ2-5; D remains unclear. CDR1 SGHAT and CDR2 FQNNGV come from the germline V gene. CDR3 length: 14 residues. Between the trimmed V and J ends, which lost 1 base and 1 base, there was a span of 7 bases.

The genes are TRBV20-1 and TRBJ2-7, with 10 bases fitting TRBD2. The ends lost 3 bases at V and 3 bases at J; junction bases unmatched: 8. Germline CDR1 reads DFQATT; CDR2 reads SNEGSKA (reference sequence). This CDR3 has 15 amino acids. The CDR3 here is CSASPGLAKNYEQYF. As DNA, the CDR3 is TGCAGTGCTAGTCCGGGACTAGCGAAAAACTACGAGCAGTACTTC.

The V call is TRBV27, the J call TRBJ2-1; 12 bases line up with TRBD2. CDR1 and CDR2 from the germline V gene are MNHEY and SMNVEV (reference sequence). The CDR3 covers 17 residues. J lost 0 bases, V lost 4 bases, and 4 bases had no gene match. CDR3 protein: CASSYRLAGVSYNEQFF. CDR3 bases: TGTGCCAGCAGTTACAGACTAGCGGGAGTCTCCTACAATGAGCAGTTCTTC.

The genes are TRBV29-1 and TRBJ1-4, with D unclear. This CDR3 is 14 amino acids long. Germline V lookup: CDR1 SQVTM, CDR2 ANQGSEA. The V end was cut by 2 bases, the J end by 7 bases, with 14 bases between. The CDR3 loop is CSVESPFEGEKLFF. For the CDR3, the DNA is TGCAGCGTTGAATCGCCCTTTGAGGGTGAAAAACTGTTTTTT.

This chain joins TRBV18 and TRBJ1-1; 8 bases are a match to TRBD1. This CDR3 contains 16 residues. V trimming: 3 bases; J trimming: 5 bases; junction bases outside the gene matches: 11. The germline CDR1 and CDR2 sequences are KGHSH and LQKENI. CDR3 sequence: CASSPPRTGLRTEAFF. CDR3 DNA: TGTGCCAGCTCACCCCCCCGGACAGGGCTGCGGACTGAAGCTTTCTTT.

This chain connects TRBV5-1 to TRBJ2-2; D remains unclear. The V end lost 1 base, the J end lost 3 bases, and 10 bases lay between the germline ends. In germline, CDR1 is SGHRS, CDR2 YFSETQ. The CDR3 length is 15 residues. The CDR3 coding sequence is TGCGCCAGCAGCTTGCAGTGGGCATACACCGGGGAGCTGTTTTTT. It specifies CASSLQWAYTGELFF.

The table lists this clone with a count of one. This chain joins TRBV11-2 and TRBJ2-2; D is ambiguous. CDR3 length: 15 amino acids. V was pared by 4 bases and J by 1 base, with 10 bases between. Germline V CDR1 and CDR2: SGHAT, FQNNGV. DNA for the CDR3: TGTGCCAGCAGCTCAAGCCCTGGGAACACCGGGGAGCTGTTTTTT. Translating it yields CASSSSPGNTGELFF.

The chain has TRBV2 and TRBJ2-5; D might be TRBD2 (5 bases). Trimming took 6 bases from V and 4 from J, leaving 18 bases between them. The length of the CDR3 is 15 residues. The germline V gene has CDR1 SNHLY and CDR2 FYNNEI. The CDR3 nucleotides are TGTGCCAGCAGAAAAGGAGGTGGAGGCACAGAGACCCAGTACTTC. Translating it yields CASRKGGGGTETQYF.

CDR3 sequence: CASSRAGAKNIQYF. The CDR3 DNA is TGTGCCAGCAGTAGGGCGGGGGCCAAAAACATTCAGTACTTC. V usage is TRBV6-5 and J usage is TRBJ2-4, with TRBD2 as a possible D gene (6 bases). The CDR3 has 14 amino acids. Germline assignment: CDR1 MNHEY and CDR2 SVGAGI. Between the trimmed V and J ends, which lost 5 bases and 1 base, there was a span of 9 bases.

The V call is TRBV7-2, the J call TRBJ2-5, with D possibly being TRBD2 (6 bases). CDR3 length: 14 amino acids. CDR1 is SGHTA and CDR2 is FQGNSA in the germline V gene. V was pared by 2 bases and J by 2 bases, with 9 bases between. The CDR3 coding sequence is TGTGCCAGCAGCTTATCGGGACTGCAAGAGACCCAGTACTTC. Translation gives CASSLSGLQETQYF.

V and J are TRBV11-2 and TRBJ2-3, with a possible D match to TRBD2 (5 bases). Germline loops: CDR1 SGHAT, CDR2 FQNNGV. The CDR3 consists of 17 residues. The V end lost 1 base, the J end lost 4 bases, and 18 bases lay between the germline ends. This CDR3 reads CASSLVGGGVRADTQYF. CDR3 DNA sequence: TGTGCCAGCAGCTTAGTTGGAGGAGGAGTGCGGGCAGATACGCAGTATTTT.

This chain uses TRBV7-2 with TRBJ1-2; 8 positions agree with TRBD1. The length of the CDR3 is 15 residues. V shed 1 base, J shed 4 bases, and the junction held 5 bases outside the gene matches. Germline V gene data show CDR1 as SGHTA and CDR2 as FQGNSA. CDR3 coding DNA: TGTGCCAGCAGCTTAGTGGCAGGGGGCAGCTATGGCTACACCTTC. Translated: CASSLVAGGSYGYTF. The full variable domain, rest sourced from reference TRBV7-2 and TRBJ1-2, is GAGVSQSPSNKVTEKGKDVELRCDPISGHTALYWYRQSLGQGLEFLIYFQGNSAPDKSGLPSDRFSAERTGGSVSTLTIQRTQQEDSAVYLCASSLVAGGSYGYTFGSGTRLTVV.

Points on this clone: A junction end diverges from the germline sequence, so it may reflect a read error. The chain links TRBV6-5 to TRBJ1-1, with TRBD1 matching over 7 bases. Germline-derived CDR1 and CDR2 are MNHEY and SVGAGI. The CDR3 loop spans 14 amino acids. CDR3 DNA: TGTGCCAGCAGTTACCAGGACAGGAACGCTGAAGCTTTCTTT. Its protein product is CASSYQDRNAEAFF.

The CDR3 reads CASSPSRAGKGYTF. In DNA form, the CDR3 reads TGTGCCAGCAGCCCATCGCGGGCGGGGAAAGGCTACACCTTC. The chain carries TRBV11-3 and TRBJ1-2; no clear D. V lost 5 bases to trimming and J lost 8 bases, with 18 bases between them. Germline-derived CDR1 and CDR2 are SGHNT and YENEEA. This CDR3 comprises 14 residues. Combining the CDR3 with reference TRBV11-3 and TRBJ1-2 gives the whole variable domain EAGVVQSPRYKIIEKKQPVAFWCNPISGHNTLYWYLQNLGQGPELLIRYENEEAVDDSQLPKDRFSAERLKGVDSTLKIQPAELGDSAVYLCASSPSRAGKGYTFGSGTRLTVV.

The sample holds one count of this clone. The chain has TRBV11-1 and TRBJ1-1; D call uncertain. Trimming left V 3 bases short and J 4 bases short, with 9 bases between. This CDR3 comprises 13 residues. CDR1 and CDR2 (germline): SGHAT, FQDESV (reference sequence). The CDR3 region is CASSFGLPTEAFF. In DNA, the CDR3 is TGTGCCAGCAGCTTTGGGCTTCCCACTGAAGCTTTCTTT. Variable domain in full (rest from reference TRBV11-1 and TRBJ1-1): EAEVAQSPRYKITEKSQAVAFWCDPISGHATLYWYRQILGQGPELLVQFQDESVVDDSQLPKDRFSAERLKGVDSTLKIQPAELGDSAMYLCASSFGLPTEAFFGQGTRLTVV.

This chain joins TRBV5-6 and TRBJ1-5, with D maybe TRBD1 (6 bases). This CDR3 contains 15 residues. CDR1 and CDR2 (germline): SGHDT, YYEEEE. Trimming took off 2 bases at V and 0 bases at J, with 9 bases between the two ends. The CDR3 DNA reads TGTGCCAGCAGCTTTGGGGGCTATAGCAATCAGCCCCAGCATTTT. This translates into CASSFGGYSNQPQHF.